The rows below give T cell receptor beta chains drawn from one sample of a study of response to subunit inactivated influenza vaccine. TCRdb reprocessed the RT-PCR reads with MiXCR, giving one entry per CDR3 protein. The data show more than 450,000 distinct CDR3 sequences, 7.5% to 8.5% seen once. The input for sequencing was PBMCs from blood, taken around 2 years after vaccination. These TCRs come from a man aged 45 to 75 who received an inactivated influenza vaccine. Each CDR3 is given with its conserved first and last residue. Fields, in order: D gene, clone size, J gene, V gene, CDR3 DNA, CDR3 protein. A D gene is named only where the DNA matches it firmly. Expanded clones are given a class, and other clones once, few, many or no size at all.

D: .
size: few
J: TRBJ2-3
V: TRBV10-3
DNA: TGTGCCATCAGTGAGACGGACCTCACAGATACGCAGTATTTT
CDR3: CAISETDLTDTQYF

D: .
size: few
J: TRBJ1-1
V: TRBV7-9
DNA: TGTGCCAGCAGCTCAGCCAGGTTCACTGAAGCTTTCTTT
CDR3: CASSSARFTEAFF

D: .
size: many
J: TRBJ1-2
V: TRBV28
DNA: TGTGCCAGCAGTGCGGGATATGGCTACACCTTC
CDR3: CASSAGYGYTF

D: .
size: .
J: TRBJ2-4
V: TRBV4-3
DNA: TGCGCCAGCAGCCAAGATTCGAACCAGGGGGGAGGAAACATTCAGTACTTC
CDR3: CASSQDSNQGGGNIQYF

D: TRBD1
size: few
J: TRBJ2-7
V: TRBV12-3/TRBV12-4
DNA: TGTGCCAGCAGTGACATCGTAAGGACAGGCAAATACGAGCAGTACTTC
CDR3: CASSDIVRTGKYEQYF

D: TRBD2
size: few
J: TRBJ2-3
V: TRBV5-6
DNA: TGTGCCAGCAGCTTCGGCGGGGGGCACACAGATACGCAGTATTTT
CDR3: CASSFGGGHTDTQYF

D: .
size: many
J: TRBJ2-5
V: TRBV7-2
DNA: TGTGCCAGCAGCTTGAGGGCAGACTCCCTGGGGAAAGAGACCCAGTACTTC
CDR3: CASSLRADSLGKETQYF

D: .
size: .
J: TRBJ1-5
V: TRBV5-1
DNA: TGCGCCAGCAGCGGGGGGTCGGATCAGCCCCAGCATTTT
CDR3: CASSGGSDQPQHF

D: TRBD2
size: .
J: TRBJ2-1
V: TRBV3-1
DNA: TGTGCCAGCAGCCAAGTATTCACTAGCGGGAGGTCGGTGAATGAGCAGTTCTTC
CDR3: CASSQVFTSGRSVNEQFF

D: TRBD2
size: many
J: TRBJ2-5
V: TRBV20-1
DNA: TGCAGTGCTTTAGCGGGAGGTGGTCAAGAGACCCAGTACTTC
CDR3: CSALAGGGQETQYF

D: .
size: .
J: TRBJ2-7
V: TRBV4-3
DNA: TGCGCCAGCAGCCCCTCCCCCGGGGACTACGAGCAGTACTTC
CDR3: CASSPSPGDYEQYF

D: TRBD1
size: few
J: TRBJ2-5
V: TRBV7-2
DNA: TGTGCCAGCAGCTTGGGACAGGGTCAACGAGAGACCCAGTACTTC
CDR3: CASSLGQGQRETQYF

D: TRBD1
size: many
J: TRBJ2-3
V: TRBV5-1
DNA: TGCGCCAGCAGAACCGGGACAGGGGGACCAGATACGCAGTATTTT
CDR3: CASRTGTGGPDTQYF

D: .
size: .
J: TRBJ2-1
V: TRBV14
DNA: TGTGCCAGCAGCCCGCGAGGGGCCTACAATGAGCAGTTCTTC
CDR3: CASSPRGAYNEQFF

D: TRBD1
size: few
J: TRBJ2-7
V: TRBV5-5
DNA: TGTGCCAGCAGCGCGGGGACAGGGTCGGTCGAGCAGTACTTC
CDR3: CASSAGTGSVEQYF

D: .
size: many
J: TRBJ2-7
V: TRBV6-5
DNA: TGTGCCAGCAGTTACCGGGACGCCTCCTACGAGCAGTACTTC
CDR3: CASSYRDASYEQYF

D: .
size: .
J: TRBJ1-5
V: TRBV20-1
DNA: TGCAGTGCTGGTAAACCTGCTCAGCCCCAGCATTTT
CDR3: CSAGKPAQPQHF

D: .
size: few
J: TRBJ1-5
V: TRBV12-3/TRBV12-4
DNA: TGTGCCAGCAGTTTAGAGGGAAGGGCGGGTCAGCCCCAGCATTTT
CDR3: CASSLEGRAGQPQHF

D: TRBD1
size: .
J: TRBJ1-6
V: TRBV14
DNA: TGTGCCAGCAGCCAAGACCCGGGACAGTATAATTCACCCCTCCACTTT
CDR3: CASSQDPGQYNSPLHF

D: TRBD1
size: few
J: TRBJ1-5
V: TRBV2
DNA: TGTGCCAGCAGGGGACAGGGGCATCAGCCCCAGCATTTT
CDR3: CASRGQGHQPQHF

D: TRBD1
size: few
J: TRBJ2-1
V: TRBV7-6
DNA: TGTGCCAGCAGCGGGGGGGGACAGGGGCCGAAGAATGAGCAGTTCTTC
CDR3: CASSGGGQGPKNEQFF

D: .
size: .
J: TRBJ2-5
V: TRBV29-1
DNA: TGCAGCGTTGAAGCCGCCCCCCAGGAGACCCAGTACTTC
CDR3: CSVEAAPQETQYF

D: .
size: .
J: TRBJ2-1
V: TRBV27
DNA: TGTGCCAGTCGTATGGGACCGCCCTACAATGAGCAGTTCTTC
CDR3: CASRMGPPYNEQFF

D: TRBD1
size: few
J: TRBJ1-1
V: TRBV11-2
DNA: TGTGCCAGCAGCCGCCGGACAGGGCACGATTTCTTT
CDR3: CASSRRTGHDFF

D: TRBD1
size: many
J: TRBJ1-1
V: TRBV6-5
DNA: TGTGCCAGCAGTAACACAGGGGCGAACACTGAAGCTTTCTTT
CDR3: CASSNTGANTEAFF

D: TRBD1
size: few
J: TRBJ2-7
V: TRBV5-1
DNA: TGCGCCAGCAGCTTAGTTCCGGGACAGGTTTCCTACGAGCAGTACTTC
CDR3: CASSLVPGQVSYEQYF

D: .
size: .
J: TRBJ2-1
V: TRBV6-5
DNA: TGTGCCAGCAGTTACTCGACTGGGTGGAGCTCCTACAATGAGCAGTTCTTC
CDR3: CASSYSTGWSSYNEQFF

D: TRBD2
size: many
J: TRBJ2-3
V: TRBV28
DNA: TGTGCCAGCAGCCCCAATGAAGTAGCGGGAGAAGCAGATACGCAGTATTTT
CDR3: CASSPNEVAGEADTQYF

D: .
size: .
J: TRBJ1-3
V: TRBV14
DNA: TGTGCCAGCAGCCAAAATCTGGGAACTGGAAAAACCATATATTTT
CDR3: CASSQNLGTGKTIYF

D: .
size: .
J: TRBJ2-3
V: TRBV5-1
DNA: TGCGCCAGCAGCTCGCAGCGGGTTGGCACAGATACGCAGTATTTT
CDR3: CASSSQRVGTDTQYF

D: .
size: few
J: TRBJ2-5
V: TRBV5-1
DNA: TGCGCCAGCAGCATTGACAGCCTAGAGACCCAGTACTTC
CDR3: CASSIDSLETQYF

D: TRBD2
size: few
J: TRBJ2-7
V: TRBV12-3/TRBV12-4
DNA: TGTGCCAGCAGTTTAACAGGGTCTAGCGGGGGGGTGAGCTCCTACGAGCAGTACTTC
CDR3: CASSLTGSSGGVSSYEQYF

D: .
size: once
J: TRBJ2-7
V: TRBV5-1
DNA: TGCGCCAGCAGCTTGAATACGGAGAACTACGAGCAGTACTTC
CDR3: CASSLNTENYEQYF

D: .
size: few
J: TRBJ1-1
V: TRBV12-5
DNA: TGTGCTAGTGGTTTAGCAACGGGGGGGCTCACTGAAGCTTTCTTT
CDR3: CASGLATGGLTEAFF

D: TRBD1
size: few
J: TRBJ2-3
V: TRBV5-1
DNA: TGCGCCAGCAGCTTGGGCACAGGGGGCATAAACACAGATACGCAGTATTTT
CDR3: CASSLGTGGINTDTQYF

D: .
size: .
J: TRBJ2-5
V: TRBV5-1
DNA: TGCGCCAGCAGCTTAACAGGAGGTGGTTTGCAAGAGACCCAGTACTTC
CDR3: CASSLTGGGLQETQYF

D: .
size: few
J: TRBJ2-7
V: TRBV5-1
DNA: TGCGCCAGCAGCTGGGGCGTAGGCAGTTCCTACGAGCAGTACTTC
CDR3: CASSWGVGSSYEQYF

D: TRBD1
size: many
J: TRBJ1-1
V: TRBV4-3
DNA: TGCGCCAGCAGCCAAGGGGCGGCAGGGGGCAGGACTGAAGCTTTCTTT
CDR3: CASSQGAAGGRTEAFF

D: TRBD2
size: .
J: TRBJ2-1
V: TRBV20-1
DNA: TGCAGTGCTAGAACTAGCGGGAGAGGAACCAAAAATGAGCAGTTCTTC
CDR3: CSARTSGRGTKNEQFF

D: .
size: many
J: TRBJ2-5
V: TRBV25-1
DNA: TGTGCCAGCAGTGGGGGTTGGGAGACCCAGTACTTC
CDR3: CASSGGWETQYF

D: TRBD1
size: few
J: TRBJ2-7
V: TRBV20-1
DNA: TGCAGTGCTAGAGACAAGGCCAGGGGGATCTTC
CDR3: CSARDKARGIF

D: TRBD1
size: many
J: TRBJ1-5
V: TRBV24-1
DNA: TGTGCCACCAGTGACTCCGGGACAGGGAACAATCAGCCCCAGCATTTT
CDR3: CATSDSGTGNNQPQHF